The rows below give T cell receptor beta chains drawn from one sample of a study of blood T cell repertoires in COVID-19. Generated by immunoSEQ multiplex PCR, the TCRdb table keeps only in-frame clones and is missing some. The data contain 120,000 or so clones, 88% of them seen just once; the ten biggest clones take up more than 1.5%. The specimen was peripheral blood. The receptors shown here come from a human donor in a cohort sampled during active COVID-19. Each CDR3 is given with its conserved first and last residue. A D gene is named only where the DNA matches it firmly. Only some rows state a clone size, as once, few, many or a class for expanded clones.

v_call	d_call	j_call	clone_size	cdr3_nt	cdr3_aa
TRBV5-5	TRBD1	TRBJ2-3	-	TGTGCCAGCGGGTGGGACAGTAGCACAGATACGCAGTATTTT	CASGWDSSTDTQYF
TRBV7-2	TRBD1	TRBJ2-7	few	TGTGCCAGCAGCCTCGGACAGGTATCCTACGAGCAGTACTTC	CASSLGQVSYEQYF
TRBV5-6	TRBD1	TRBJ2-7	-	TGTGCCAGCAGTAGAACCGGGACAGGGACATCCTACGAGCAGTACTTC	CASSRTGTGTSYEQYF
TRBV5-1	-	TRBJ2-7	-	TGCGCCAGCAGCTTGTTCGGCTACGAGCAGTACTTC	CASSLFGYEQYF
TRBV5-4	-	TRBJ1-5	-	TGTGCCAGCAGCTTGGACAGTCAGCCCCAGCATTTT	CASSLDSQPQHF
TRBV29-1	TRBD1	TRBJ2-7	few	TGCAGCGCCTACCGGGACAGCTCCTACGAGCAGTACTTC	CSAYRDSSYEQYF
TRBV7-9	-	TRBJ2-1	-	TGTGCCAGCAGCGTGACAGGAGGTTCCTACAATGAGCAGTTCTTC	CASSVTGGSYNEQFF
TRBV2	-	TRBJ2-3	-	TGTGCCAGCTCGGGACAGGGTGGGTTAGCGGGAGCTGCAGATACGCAGTATTTT	CASSGQGGLAGAADTQYF
TRBV5-6	-	TRBJ2-7	-	TGTGCCAGCAGTTCAACCGACGGTAGCGCCTACGAGCAGTACTTC	CASSSTDGSAYEQYF
TRBV18	TRBD1	TRBJ1-1	-	TGTGCCAGCTCACCGTCGATGACAGGGGGCTTGGGCACTGAAGCTTTCTTT	CASSPSMTGGLGTEAFF
TRBV15	TRBD2	TRBJ2-1	-	TGTGCCACCAGTCGGGTGACTAGCGACGCCAATGAGCAGTTCTTC	CATSRVTSDANEQFF
TRBV28	-	TRBJ2-5	-	TGTGCCAGCAGATTCTCCGGGCCTCGGGGAGAGACCCAGTACTTC	CASRFSGPRGETQYF
TRBV5-4	TRBD1	TRBJ2-3	-	TGTGCCAGCAGCTCTTCGTACCGGGACAGGGGAATATCAGATACGCAGTATTTT	CASSSSYRDRGISDTQYF
TRBV12-3/TRBV12-4	-	TRBJ1-5	once	TGTGCCAGCAGTTTAGGTGGGAGGCAGCCCCAGCATTTT	CASSLGGRQPQHF
TRBV19	TRBD1	TRBJ2-7	-	TGTGCCAGTAGTACCGAGACAGGGGTGTACGAGCAGTACTTC	CASSTETGVYEQYF
TRBV29-1	-	TRBJ1-1	-	TGCAGCGTTGTGGGAGGGGGCACTGAAGCTTTCTTT	CSVVGGGTEAFF
TRBV5-5	TRBD1	TRBJ2-5	-	TGTGCCAGCAGCCAGCGGACAGGGGAGGTGCGAGAGACCCAGTACTTC	CASSQRTGEVRETQYF
TRBV5-1	-	TRBJ2-1	-	TGCGCCAGCGAGGCTAGCCCGATGGACAATGAGCAGTTCTTC	CASEASPMDNEQFF
TRBV12-3/TRBV12-4	-	TRBJ2-7	-	TGTGCCAGCAGCCCCGGCGGCGGCACCGAGCAGTACTTC	CASSPGGGTEQYF
TRBV2	-	TRBJ1-4	-	TGTGCCAGCAGCGGGGACAACGGAGGCGAACTGTTTTTT	CASSGDNGGELFF
TRBV5-1	-	TRBJ2-5	-	TGCGCCAGCAGCTTGGGGGCAGGGTCGGAGACCCAGTACTTC	CASSLGAGSETQYF
TRBV9	TRBD1	TRBJ2-3	-	TGTGCCAGCAGCGTAGGAGGACAGGGCACAGATACGCAGTATTTT	CASSVGGQGTDTQYF
TRBV7-8	TRBD2	TRBJ2-3	-	TGTGCCAGCAGCTTACGTGCGACTAGCGGGAGTGCTAGCACAGATACGCAGTATTTT	CASSLRATSGSASTDTQYF
TRBV7-8	-	TRBJ2-3	-	TGTGCCAGCAGCCTCCGGGACACCCTAGCCACAACGCAGTATTTT	CASSLRDTLATTQYF
TRBV13	TRBD2	TRBJ2-2	once	TGTGCCAGCAGCTCAAAGCGGGGGGGCACCACCGGGGAGCTGTTTTTT	CASSSKRGGTTGELFF
TRBV5-1	TRBD2	TRBJ2-7	few	TGCGCCAGCAGTCCGCAGGCGGGGGGCCTGTACTTC	CASSPQAGGLYF
TRBV6-5	-	TRBJ1-2	-	TGTGCCAGCGGGAGGCAGTCTAACTATGGCTACACCTTC	CASGRQSNYGYTF
TRBV5-5	TRBD1	TRBJ2-5	-	TGTGCCAGCAGTAAGGGGGCGCGGACAGAGACCCAGTACTTC	CASSKGARTETQYF
TRBV9	-	TRBJ2-1	-	TGTGCCAGCAGCGGGGACACCTACAATGAGCAGTTCTTC	CASSGDTYNEQFF
TRBV6-2/TRBV6-3	-	TRBJ2-1	few	TGTGCCAGCAGTAGGTGGGGGTTCGGGAGCGGGTTTTACAATGAGCAGTTCTTC	CASSRWGFGSGFYNEQFF
TRBV20-1	-	TRBJ2-7	-	TGCAGTGCTGGACTGGGGGAGCAGTACTTC	CSAGLGEQYF